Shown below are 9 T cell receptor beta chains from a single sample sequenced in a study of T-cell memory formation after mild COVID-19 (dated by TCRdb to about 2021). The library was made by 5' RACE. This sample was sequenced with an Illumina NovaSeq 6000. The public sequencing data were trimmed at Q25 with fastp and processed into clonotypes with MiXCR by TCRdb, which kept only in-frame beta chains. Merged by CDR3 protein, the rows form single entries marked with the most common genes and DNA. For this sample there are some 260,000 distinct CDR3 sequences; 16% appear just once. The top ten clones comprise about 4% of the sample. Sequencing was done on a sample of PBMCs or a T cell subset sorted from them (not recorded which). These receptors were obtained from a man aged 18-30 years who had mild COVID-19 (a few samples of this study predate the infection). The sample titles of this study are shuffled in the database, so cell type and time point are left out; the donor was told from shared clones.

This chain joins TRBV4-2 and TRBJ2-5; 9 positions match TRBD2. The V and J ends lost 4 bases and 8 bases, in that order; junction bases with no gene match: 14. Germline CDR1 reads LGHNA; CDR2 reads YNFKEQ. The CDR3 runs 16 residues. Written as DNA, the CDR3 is TGTGCCAGCAGCCTGGAGCGGGGGGCCGGAGGAGGAACCCAGTACTTC. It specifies CASSLERGAGGGTQYF.

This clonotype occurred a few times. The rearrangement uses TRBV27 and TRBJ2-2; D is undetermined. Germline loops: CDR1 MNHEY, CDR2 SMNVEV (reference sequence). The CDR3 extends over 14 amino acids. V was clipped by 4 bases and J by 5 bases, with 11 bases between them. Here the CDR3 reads CASSSFPRTGELFF. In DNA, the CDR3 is TGTGCCAGCAGTTCATTCCCGCGGACCGGGGAGCTGTTTTTT.

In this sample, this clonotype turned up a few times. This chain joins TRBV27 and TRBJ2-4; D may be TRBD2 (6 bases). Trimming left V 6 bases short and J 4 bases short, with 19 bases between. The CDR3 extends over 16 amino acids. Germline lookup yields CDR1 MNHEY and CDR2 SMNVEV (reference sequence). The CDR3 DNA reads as TGTGCCAGCAGCCCCGGGGGTGCCCCGTCGAAAAACATTCAGTACTTC. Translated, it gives CASSPGGAPSKNIQYF.

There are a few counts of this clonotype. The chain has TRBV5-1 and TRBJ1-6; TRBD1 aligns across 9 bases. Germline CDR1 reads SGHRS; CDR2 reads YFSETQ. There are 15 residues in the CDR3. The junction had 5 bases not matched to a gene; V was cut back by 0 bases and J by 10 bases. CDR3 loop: CASSLAGQGRSPLHF. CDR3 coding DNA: TGCGCCAGCAGCTTGGCTGGACAGGGGAGATCACCCCTCCACTTT.

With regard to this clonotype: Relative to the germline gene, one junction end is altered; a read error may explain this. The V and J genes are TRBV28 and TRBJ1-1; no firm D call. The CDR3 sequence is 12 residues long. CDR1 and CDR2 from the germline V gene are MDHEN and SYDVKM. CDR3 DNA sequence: TGTGCCAGCAGTTTAGTTAAGAATGAGCTAGAGTTT. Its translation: CASSLVKNELEF.

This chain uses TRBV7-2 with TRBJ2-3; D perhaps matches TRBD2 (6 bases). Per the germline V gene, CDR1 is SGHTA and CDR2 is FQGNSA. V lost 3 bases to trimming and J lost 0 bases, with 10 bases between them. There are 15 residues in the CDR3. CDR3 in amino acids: CASSFGGFSTDTQYF. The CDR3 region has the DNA TGTGCCAGCAGCTTTGGGGGGTTTAGCACAGATACGCAGTATTTT.

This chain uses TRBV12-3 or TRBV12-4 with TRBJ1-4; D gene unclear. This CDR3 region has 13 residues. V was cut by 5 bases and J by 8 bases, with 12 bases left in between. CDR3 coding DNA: TGTGCCAGCAGTCCCGGAACATCGGAAAAACTGTTTTTT. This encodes CASSPGTSEKLFF.

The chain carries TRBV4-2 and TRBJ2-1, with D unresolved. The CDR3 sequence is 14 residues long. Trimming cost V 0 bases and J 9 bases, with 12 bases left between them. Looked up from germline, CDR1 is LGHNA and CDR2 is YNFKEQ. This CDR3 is CASSQEVLDPEQFF. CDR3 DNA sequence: TGTGCCAGCAGCCAAGAGGTCCTAGACCCTGAGCAGTTCTTC.

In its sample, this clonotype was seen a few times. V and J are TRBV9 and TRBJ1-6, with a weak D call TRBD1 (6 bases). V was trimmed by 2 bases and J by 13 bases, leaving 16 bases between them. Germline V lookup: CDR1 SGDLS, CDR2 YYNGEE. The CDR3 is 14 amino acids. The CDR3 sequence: CASSVTGSRLPLHF. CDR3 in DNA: TGTGCCAGCAGCGTTACAGGGAGCCGACTTCCCCTCCACTTT.